The 26 T cell receptor beta chains listed next were all sequenced from one sample in a study of blood T cell repertoires in COVID-19. Clones were read by immunoSEQ multiplex PCR, and TCRdb kept only the in-frame ones, dropping some. The sample lists some 160,000 clones; around 76% were seen once. The material sequenced was peripheral blood. Receptors were obtained from a man aged 60 to 69 with acute or convalescent COVID-19.

The V gene is TRBV19, the J gene TRBJ1-2, with D possibly matching TRBD1 (5 bases). The V gene's germline CDR1 is LNHDA and CDR2 SQIVND (reference sequence). This CDR3 is 15 amino acids long. The ends were cut back, 3 bases at V and 1 base at J, with 12 bases in the middle. The CDR3 is CASSIAGTVNYGYTF. DNA of the CDR3: TGTGCCAGTAGTATCGCGGGGACGGTTAACTATGGCTACACCTTC.

The rearrangement links TRBV12-5 to TRBJ1-1; maybe TRBD1 (5 bases). Deletions cut 6 bases from V and 9 bases from J, with 17 bases between. The CDR3 sequence is 13 residues long. CDR1 is LGHNT, CDR2 FRNRAP, per germline. The CDR3 nucleotides read TGTGCTAGTGGATCTCCCGGACAAAATAAAGCTTTCTTT. It codes for CASGSPGQNKAFF.

The rearrangement joins TRBV5-1 to TRBJ1-3; TRBD1 is a possible D gene (5 bases). The germline V gene has CDR1 SGHRS and CDR2 YFSETQ. Trimming pared 0 bases from V and 7 bases from J, leaving 11 bases between. The CDR3 is 14 amino acids. For the CDR3, the DNA is TGCGCCAGCAGCTTGGCAGGGAGGAGTAACACCATATATTTT. Its translation: CASSLAGRSNTIYF.

The CDR3 spells CASSPASGSIGELFF. CDR3 nucleotides: TGTGCCAGCAGCCCTGCCAGCGGGAGTATCGGGGAGCTGTTTTTT. V and J are TRBV5-4 and TRBJ2-2, with 8 positions matching TRBD2. The V gene end was trimmed by 4 bases and the J gene end by 7 bases; junction bases not matched to a gene: 9. The CDR3 is 15 amino acids. Germline values: CDR1 SGHNT, CDR2 YYREEE (reference sequence).

The V call is TRBV24-1, the J call TRBJ2-3; a possible D gene is TRBD2 (7 bases). The CDR3 loop spans 15 amino acids. Deletions cut 4 bases from V and 4 bases from J, with 14 bases between. Germline assignment: CDR1 KGHDR and CDR2 SFDVKD. The CDR3 here is CATSDPGEGADTQYF. The DNA of the CDR3 is TGTGCCACCAGTGACCCCGGGGAGGGGGCAGATACGCAGTATTTT.

The genes are TRBV7-8 and TRBJ2-1; D might be TRBD2 (5 bases). CDR1 and CDR2 (germline): SGHVS, FQNEAQ. The V end lost 4 bases, the J end lost 2 bases, and 18 bases lay between the germline ends. The CDR3 is made up of 17 amino acids. The CDR3 protein is CASSSRAGGGPYNEQFF. In DNA, the CDR3 is TGTGCCAGCAGCTCGAGGGCAGGAGGTGGGCCCTACAATGAGCAGTTCTTC.

The chain is built from TRBV5-4 and TRBJ2-1; D is unclear. Per germline, CDR1 SGHNT and CDR2 YYREEE (reference sequence). The CDR3 spans 11 residues. Between the trimmed V and J ends, which lost 4 bases and 8 bases, there was a span of 7 bases. CDR3 amino acids: CASSQQYEQFF. The CDR3 DNA reads as TGTGCCAGCAGCCAACAGTATGAGCAGTTCTTC.

V gene TRBV3-1 (or the pseudogene TRBV3-2) combines with J gene TRBJ2-1; 7 nucleotides agree with TRBD2. CDR1 and CDR2 from the germline V gene are LGHDT and YNNKEL (reference sequence). The CDR3 covers 14 residues. V trimming: 4 bases; J trimming: 4 bases; junction bases outside the gene matches: 4. The CDR3 DNA sequence: TGTGCCAGCAGCCGAGCGGGGACTTACAATGAGCAGTTCTTC. It yields the protein CASSRAGTYNEQFF.

This chain uses TRBV4-1 with TRBJ2-3; TRBD2 matches at 7 bases. This CDR3 is 16 amino acids long. Germline loops: CDR1 MGHRA, CDR2 YSYEKL. V was clipped by 5 bases and J by 0 bases; unmatched bases: 8. Written as DNA, the CDR3 is TGCGCCAGCAGCAAACTAGCGATACCAAGCACAGATACGCAGTATTTT. Its protein is CASSKLAIPSTDTQYF.

This chain uses TRBV11-2 with TRBJ2-7, with TRBD2 matching over 10 bases. From germline, CDR1 is SGHAT and CDR2 FQNNGV. Trimming took 5 bases from V and 3 from J; bases not matched to a gene: 4. The CDR3 totals 14 residues. The CDR3 sequence: CASSPWTSGYEQYF. The CDR3 DNA follows: TGTGCCAGCAGCCCATGGACTAGCGGCTACGAGCAGTACTTC.

This sequence joins TRBV6-6 and TRBJ2-7; the match to TRBD1 covers 9 bases. The CDR3 has 14 residues. Germline V gene sequence: CDR1 MNHNY, CDR2 SVGAGI (reference sequence). The ends lost 6 bases at V and 0 bases at J; junction bases unmatched: 3. As DNA, the CDR3 is TGTGCCAGCAGCCGGACAGGGGACTCCTACGAGCAGTACTTC. Translation: CASSRTGDSYEQYF.

The chain links TRBV11-2 to TRBJ2-7; 14 positions agree with TRBD2. CDR1 is SGHAT, CDR2 FQNNGV, per germline. This CDR3 comprises 15 residues. The V gene end was trimmed by 5 bases and the J gene end by 7 bases; junction bases not matched to a gene: 7. The CDR3 sequence is CASSPQGLAGDEQYF. The CDR3 DNA reads TGTGCCAGCAGCCCCCAGGGACTAGCGGGAGATGAGCAGTACTTC.

This chain links TRBV5-1 with TRBJ1-3, with D possibly matching TRBD1 (6 bases). The germline V gene has CDR1 SGHRS and CDR2 YFSETQ. V lost 4 bases and J lost 0, with 11 bases in between. This CDR3 spans 15 amino acids. CDR3 loop: CASSPQGVSGNTIYF. The CDR3 bases are TGCGCCAGCAGCCCACAGGGTGTCTCTGGAAACACCATATATTTT.

The rearrangement uses TRBV4-2 and TRBJ2-3; D is uncertain. The length of the CDR3 is 14 residues. V was trimmed by 1 base and J by 1 base, leaving 6 bases between them. The germline CDR1 and CDR2 sequences are LGHNA and YNFKEQ. CDR3 DNA: TGTGCCAGCAGCCAAGTCCGGGGCACAGATACGCAGTATTTT. It codes for CASSQVRGTDTQYF.

The gene calls are TRBV27 and TRBJ2-7, with 8 bases identical to TRBD1. The J segment lost 3 bases and the V segment lost 1 base, leaving 8 bases of the junction unmatched. The germline gives CDR1 MNHEY, CDR2 SMNVEV (reference sequence). The CDR3 extends over 16 amino acids. This CDR3 is CASSLFGQGGFYEQYF. CDR3 nucleotides: TGTGCCAGCAGTTTATTTGGACAGGGTGGGTTCTACGAGCAGTACTTC.

The genes are TRBV7-2 and TRBJ1-2; TRBD1 is a possible D gene (5 bases). CDR3 length equals 14 residues. Trimming took 2 bases from V and 2 from J, leaving 9 bases between them. In germline, CDR1 is SGHTA, CDR2 FQGNSA. The CDR3 nucleotides read TGTGCCAGCAGCTTATCCGCAGGGAACTATGGCTACACCTTC. Translation gives CASSLSAGNYGYTF.

This clone was recorded only once. This chain links TRBV6-5 with TRBJ1-6; no clear D gene. Germline loops: CDR1 MNHEY, CDR2 SVGAGI. Trimming stripped 8 bases from V and 9 bases from J, with 17 bases between. This CDR3 region has 14 residues. CDR3 in amino acids: CASGIGVAISPLHF. The CDR3 DNA sequence: TGTGCCAGCGGAATCGGGGTCGCGATTTCACCCCTCCACTTT.

The rearrangement links TRBV10-2 to TRBJ1-2; possible D gene TRBD1, 5 bases. The V gene lost 2 bases and the J gene lost 4 bases, with 11 bases spanning the gap. The CDR3 spans 14 residues. Germline CDR1 and CDR2: WSHSY and SAAADI. CDR3 coding DNA: TGCGCCAGCAGTGAGCGGGGGGATCGCTATGGCTACACCTTC. This encodes CASSERGDRYGYTF.

The chain combines TRBV27 with TRBJ2-3, with 9 nucleotides matching TRBD2. This CDR3 region has 15 residues. The germline gives CDR1 MNHEY, CDR2 SMNVEV (reference sequence). V was clipped by 5 bases and J by 2 bases; unmatched bases: 5. CDR3 residues: CASSVLAGSTDTQYF. The DNA for the CDR3 is TGTGCCAGCAGTGTCCTAGCGGGGTCCACAGATACGCAGTATTTT.

The rearrangement links TRBV11-2 to TRBJ2-7, with 7 bases that match TRBD1. The CDR3 is made up of 13 amino acids. The germline V gene encodes CDR1 SGHAT and CDR2 FQNNGV. V trimming: 3 bases; J trimming: 4 bases; junction bases outside the gene matches: 3. CDR3 amino acids: CASSFGTAYEQYF. CDR3 DNA: TGTGCCAGCAGCTTCGGGACAGCGTACGAGCAGTACTTC.

This rearrangement joins TRBV5-1 to TRBJ2-1; 7 bases fit TRBD2. Unmatched junction bases numbered 7, after V lost 1 base and J lost 9 bases. The CDR3 sequence is 14 residues long. CDR1 and CDR2 from the germline V gene are SGHRS and YFSETQ. The CDR3: CASSLNAGAVEQFF. The CDR3 nucleotides are TGCGCCAGCAGCTTGAACGCGGGAGCTGTTGAGCAGTTCTTC.

The chain carries TRBV28 and TRBJ1-6; the D is unclear. The CDR3 is 16 residues long. Trimming pared 3 bases from V and 0 bases from J, leaving 9 bases between. CDR1 MDHEN and CDR2 SYDVKM come from the germline V gene. CDR3 sequence (DNA): TGTGCCAGCAGTTTGTTCAGGCCCTCCTATAATTCACCCCTCCACTTT. It encodes CASSLFRPSYNSPLHF.

This clone has just one count. Other nucleotide sequences in the sample specify the same CDR3. The V call is TRBV5-4, the J call TRBJ2-3; D is possibly TRBD1 (5 bases). Germline CDR1 and CDR2: SGHNT and YYREEE (reference sequence). There are 14 residues in the CDR3. The V and J ends lost 1 base and 3 bases respectively, with 9 bases between them. CDR3 sequence: CASSLQGATDTQYF. CDR3 nucleotides: TGTGCCAGCAGCTTGCAGGGTGCGACAGATACGCAGTATTTT.

The gene calls are TRBV3-1 (or the pseudogene TRBV3-2) and TRBJ2-3, with 7 bases matching TRBD2. Unmatched junction bases numbered 11, after V lost 1 base and J lost 1 base. The CDR3 is 18 amino acids. In germline, CDR1 is LGHDT, CDR2 YNNKEL (reference sequence). This CDR3 is CASSQGGLAGEGTDTQYF. Written as DNA, the CDR3 is TGTGCCAGCAGCCAAGGAGGCTTGGCGGGAGAGGGCACAGATACGCAGTATTTT.

The J gene is TRBJ2-7, the V gene TRBV11-3, with 7 bases identical to TRBD1. Germline V CDR1 and CDR2: SGHNT, YENEEA. The CDR3 extends over 13 amino acids. J was trimmed by 2 bases and V by 2 bases; bases with no gene match: 0. The CDR3, as DNA: TGTGCCAGCAGCTTACAGGGGGCCTACGAGCAGTACTTC. This translates into CASSLQGAYEQYF. Supplemented by reference TRBV11-3 and TRBJ2-7, the full variable domain reads EAGVVQSPRYKIIEKKQPVAFWCNPISGHNTLYWYLQNLGQGPELLIRYENEEAVDDSQLPKDRFSAERLKGVDSTLKIQPAELGDSAVYLCASSLQGAYEQYFGPGTRLTVT.

The chain joins TRBV3-1 (or the pseudogene TRBV3-2) to TRBJ2-5; a possible D gene is TRBD2 (6 bases). Germline CDR1 and CDR2: LGHDT and YNNKEL (reference sequence). V was pared by 4 bases and J by 4 bases, with 13 bases between. This CDR3 comprises 14 residues. Here the CDR3 reads CASSPPTSRETQYF. In DNA form, the CDR3 reads TGTGCCAGCAGCCCGCCGACTAGTCGAGAGACCCAGTACTTC.